A selection of T cell receptor beta chains follows, all from one sample in a study of identical twins. MiXCR was run by TCRdb on the 5' RACE reads, yielding one entry per CDR3 protein. The repertoire has about 530,000 distinct CDR3 sequences, about a fifth of them found once; the top ten carry approximately 0.49%. These data are also associated with another study on yellow fever vaccine responses in identical twins.

The sequenced sample consisted of CD4+ T cells sorted from blood. All receptors come from a woman under 30 in good health. Both conserved end residues are part of each CDR3. The order of the fields is D gene, clone size, J gene, V gene, CDR3 DNA, CDR3 protein. D genes are given only for firm matches. Expanded clones are given a class, and other clones once, few, many or no size at all.

TRBD2 | few | TRBJ2-4 | TRBV5-1 | TGCGCCAGCAGGGTATCTAGCGGGAGGCACCTTTCCAAAAACATTCAGTACTTC | CASRVSSGRHLSKNIQYF
. | few | TRBJ2-5 | TRBV5-1 | TGCGCCAGCACCGAGGGAGAGACCCAGTACTTC | CASTEGETQYF
. | . | TRBJ2-7 | TRBV11-2 | TGTGCCAGCAGCTTAGGTACGTTGGCCTACGAGCAGTACTTC | CASSLGTLAYEQYF
TRBD1 | . | TRBJ1-1 | TRBV3-1 | TGTGCCAGCAGCCAAGATACAGGGGGGGGCACTGAAGCTTTCTTT | CASSQDTGGGTEAFF
TRBD2 | few | TRBJ2-1 | TRBV14 | TGTGCCAGCAGCCGGGACGGGCTAGCGGGATCGGGTGAGCAGTTCTTC | CASSRDGLAGSGEQFF
. | few | TRBJ1-5 | TRBV6-6 | TGTGCCAACACCCCGGGGGGACAGCCCCAGCATTTT | CANTPGGQPQHF
TRBD2 | few | TRBJ2-1 | TRBV24-1 | TGTGCCACCAGTGATTTGGGGGCGGGAGGGAGTGAGCAGTTCTTC | CATSDLGAGGSEQFF
. | few | TRBJ2-7 | TRBV5-1 | TGCGCCAGCAGCTTGGGAGGCGCCAACTACGAGCAGTACTTC | CASSLGGANYEQYF
TRBD1 | few | TRBJ2-5 | TRBV4-1 | TGCGCCAGCAGCCTCTTAAGGGGGCAGGTTCAAGAGACCCAGTACTTC | CASSLLRGQVQETQYF
. | . | TRBJ2-3 | TRBV20-1 | TGCAGTGCTAGACAGGGACTGACAGATACGCAGTATTTT | CSARQGLTDTQYF
. | . | TRBJ1-2 | TRBV28 | TGTGCCAGCAGGACAGGTCTCTCCTATGGCTACACCTTC | CASRTGLSYGYTF
TRBD1 | . | TRBJ1-4 | TRBV6-5 | TGTGCCAGCAGTTCCACAGGGGTGACGGGTGAAAAACTGTTTTTT | CASSSTGVTGEKLFF
. | . | TRBJ1-4 | TRBV5-1 | TGCGCCAGCAGCTACCGGGCCATTAATGAAAAACTGTTTTTT | CASSYRAINEKLFF
TRBD2 | . | TRBJ2-5 | TRBV5-1 | TGCGCCAGCAGCCTTGGGACTAGCGGGAGGACGGGGGAGACCCAGTACTTC | CASSLGTSGRTGETQYF
. | . | TRBJ2-7 | TRBV11-2 | TGTGCCAGCGGATTATACTCCGAGCAGTACTTC | CASGLYSEQYF
. | . | TRBJ1-3 | TRBV10-3 | TGTGCCATCAGTACCCCCGGTCCAGGCTCTGGAAACACCATATATTTT | CAISTPGPGSGNTIYF
. | many | TRBJ1-1 | TRBV12-3/TRBV12-4 | TGTGCCAGCAGTTCCGGGGGAGGCATGAACACTGAAGCTTTCTTT | CASSSGGGMNTEAFF
. | few | TRBJ1-4 | TRBV11-2 | TGTGCCAGCAGAAAGAATGAAAAACTGTTTTTT | CASRKNEKLFF
TRBD2 | many | TRBJ2-7 | TRBV10-3 | TGTGCCATCAGGACTAGCGGGAGTGAGTACGAGCAGTACTTC | CAIRTSGSEYEQYF
. | few | TRBJ2-7 | TRBV5-5 | TGTGCCAGCAGCTTGGACGGGGCTCGGGACGAGCAGTACTTC | CASSLDGARDEQYF
TRBD1 | . | TRBJ2-3 | TRBV3-1 | TGTGCCAGCAGCCAGGCCGGGACAGGGTACACAGATACGCAGTATTTT | CASSQAGTGYTDTQYF
. | few | TRBJ2-1 | TRBV24-1 | TGTGCCACCAGGGCGAGGTCCTACAATGAGCAGTTCTTC | CATRARSYNEQFF
TRBD2 | . | TRBJ2-5 | TRBV19 | TGTGCCAGTAGTCGTGGACTAGCGGGAGGGACCCAAGAGACCCAGTACTTC | CASSRGLAGGTQETQYF
. | . | TRBJ2-5 | TRBV3-1 | TGTGCCAGCAGCCCCTCCGGGCCCGGGGAGACCCAGTACTTC | CASSPSGPGETQYF
. | . | TRBJ2-4 | TRBV28 | TGTGCCAGCAGTTCTACCCTGGGCATTCAGTACTTC | CASSSTLGIQYF
TRBD1 | . | TRBJ2-7 | TRBV19 | TGTGCCTCCCGCCGGGACAGGGATGTCGAGCAGTACTTC | CASRRDRDVEQYF
. | many | TRBJ2-7 | TRBV25-1 | TGTGCCAGCAGTGACGGTGTTACCTACGAGCAGTACTTC | CASSDGVTYEQYF
. | few | TRBJ2-5 | TRBV3-1 | TGTGCCAGCAGCGCCGTTGAGACTATAGGGACCCAGTACTTC | CASSAVETIGTQYF
TRBD2 | few | TRBJ2-1 | TRBV6-2/TRBV6-3 | TGTGCCAGCAGTAGACTAGCGGGGATGAATGAGCAGTTCTTC | CASSRLAGMNEQFF
. | . | TRBJ2-7 | TRBV15 | TGTGCCACCAGCAGAGATCATGAGGGATACGAGCAGTACTTC | CATSRDHEGYEQYF
TRBD2 | many | TRBJ2-2 | TRBV11-1 | TGTGCCAGCAGCCCGAGAACTAGCGGTGCCATGAACACCGGGGAGCTGTTTTTT | CASSPRTSGAMNTGELFF
TRBD1 | . | TRBJ1-2 | TRBV5-1 | TGCGCCAGCAGCTTGTGGGCAGGGGGGCCTATTGGCTACACCTTC | CASSLWAGGPIGYTF
TRBD1 | . | TRBJ1-2 | TRBV6-1 | TGTGCCAGCAGTATCGGGACAGGGTCTAACTATGGCTACACCTTC | CASSIGTGSNYGYTF
TRBD2 | many | TRBJ2-1 | TRBV6-2/TRBV6-3 | TGTGCCAGCAGTCGGGGACTAGCGGGATACAATGAGCAGTTCTTC | CASSRGLAGYNEQFF
. | . | TRBJ2-7 | TRBV3-1 | TGTGCCAGCAGCCAAGTCTTCCCTAGCGTGACCTCTGTCGAGCAGTACTTC | CASSQVFPSVTSVEQYF
TRBD2 | . | TRBJ2-5 | TRBV9 | TGTGCCAGCAGCGGTGGACTAGCGGGAGTGGAGACCCAGTACTTC | CASSGGLAGVETQYF
. | . | TRBJ2-7 | TRBV19 | TGTGCCAGTAGTATAGTGGCAGGATTCTCCTACGAGCAGTACTTC | CASSIVAGFSYEQYF
TRBD2 | few | TRBJ2-7 | TRBV27 | TGTGCCAGCAGTTCCTGGGCTAGCGGGAAGGGTGAGCAGTACTTC | CASSSWASGKGEQYF
. | . | TRBJ2-1 | TRBV28 | TGTGCCAGCAGCAAGAACGGGGGCTACAATGAGCAGTTCTTC | CASSKNGGYNEQFF
. | . | TRBJ2-6 | TRBV25-1 | TGTGCCAGCAGCGACCCCGTAGGGGCCAACGTCCTGACTTTC | CASSDPVGANVLTF
. | few | TRBJ1-1 | TRBV12-3/TRBV12-4 | TGTGCCAGCAGCCGGGGACTTAGGGTGGTCCAGAACACTGAAGCTTTCTTT | CASSRGLRVVQNTEAFF
TRBD1 | . | TRBJ2-7 | TRBV3-1 | TGTGCCAGCAGCCAAGAAAGGCAGGGGGTCTACGAGCAGTACTTC | CASSQERQGVYEQYF
. | few | TRBJ2-1 | TRBV12-3/TRBV12-4 | TGTGCCAGCAGTTTAGTGCGGGACGACAATGAGCAGTTCTTC | CASSLVRDDNEQFF
TRBD2 | few | TRBJ2-3 | TRBV12-3/TRBV12-4 | TGTGCCAGCAGCCCCGAAGGAGCGGGAAAAGATACGCAGTATTTT | CASSPEGAGKDTQYF
. | few | TRBJ2-7 | TRBV19 | TGTGCCAGTAGTTCGCAGGGGAAGGACTACGAGCAGTACTTC | CASSSQGKDYEQYF
. | . | TRBJ2-2 | TRBV27 | TGTGCCAGCAGTTTCGGGACATCGAACACCGGGGAGCTGTTTTTT | CASSFGTSNTGELFF
. | . | TRBJ2-3 | TRBV10-3 | TGTGCCATTGGGGCCCTTGGGCTAGCAGCAGATACGCAGTATTTT | CAIGALGLAADTQYF
. | . | TRBJ1-5 | TRBV28 | TGTGCCAGCGAGGGCACCTTGAATCAGCCCCAGCATTTT | CASEGTLNQPQHF
. | . | TRBJ2-2 | TRBV10-3 | TGTGCCATCAGTGATTTGAAGGATAGGAACACCGGGGAGCTGTTTTTT | CAISDLKDRNTGELFF
TRBD2 | few | TRBJ2-1 | TRBV28 | TGTGCCAGCAGTTTACTTAGCGGGGGGGCCTACAATGAGCAGTTCTTC | CASSLLSGGAYNEQFF
. | few | TRBJ2-2 | TRBV29-1 | TGCAGCGTTGTAGGTCAGGGGAACACCGGGGAGCTGTTTTTT | CSVVGQGNTGELFF
. | . | TRBJ2-2 | TRBV11-2 | TGTGCCAGCAGCCTCCGAGGAGGGAGTTACACCGGGGAGCTGTTTTTT | CASSLRGGSYTGELFF
TRBD1 | few | TRBJ1-1 | TRBV12-3/TRBV12-4 | TGTGCCAGCAGCTCGATAACAGGGGCTGGTGAAGCTTTCTTT | CASSSITGAGEAFF
. | few | TRBJ2-1 | TRBV5-6 | TGTGCCAGCAGCCTCCTAGGATACTATGGCTACAATGAGCAGTTCTTC | CASSLLGYYGYNEQFF